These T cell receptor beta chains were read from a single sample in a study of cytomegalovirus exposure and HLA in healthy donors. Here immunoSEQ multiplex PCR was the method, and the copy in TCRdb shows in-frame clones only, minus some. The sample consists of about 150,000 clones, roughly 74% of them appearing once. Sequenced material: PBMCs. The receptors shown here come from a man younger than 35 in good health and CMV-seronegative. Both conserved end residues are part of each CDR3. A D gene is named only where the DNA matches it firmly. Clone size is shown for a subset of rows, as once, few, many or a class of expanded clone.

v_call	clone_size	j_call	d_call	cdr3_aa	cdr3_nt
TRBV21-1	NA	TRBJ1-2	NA	CASSKALLTGDGYTF	TGTGCCAGCAGCAAAGCGCTTTTGACAGGGGATGGCTACACCTTC
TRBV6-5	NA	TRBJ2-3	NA	CASSYEVTDTQYF	TGTGCCAGCAGTTACGAGGTAACAGATACGCAGTATTTT
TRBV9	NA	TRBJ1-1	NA	CASSPSGAGTEAFF	TGTGCCAGCAGCCCTTCCGGAGCGGGAACTGAAGCTTTCTTT
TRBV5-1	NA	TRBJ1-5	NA	CASSLDGGIRPQHF	TGCGCCAGCAGCTTGGATGGGGGGATACGGCCCCAGCATTTT
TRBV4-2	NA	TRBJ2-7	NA	CASSQDFSYEQYF	TGTGCCAGCAGCCAAGACTTTAGCTACGAGCAGTACTTC
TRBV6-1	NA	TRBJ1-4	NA	CASNVAVANEKLFF	TGTGCCAGCAACGTGGCTGTAGCAAATGAAAAACTGTTTTTT
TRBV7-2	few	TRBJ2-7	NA	CASSSLALSSYEQYF	TGTGCCAGCAGCAGCCTAGCCCTCAGCTCCTACGAGCAGTACTTC
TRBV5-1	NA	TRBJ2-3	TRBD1	CASSSGQEGTDTQYF	TGCGCCAGCAGCTCCGGACAGGAAGGAACAGATACGCAGTATTTT
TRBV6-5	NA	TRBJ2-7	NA	CASSFGQHYEQYF	TGTGCCAGCAGTTTCGGACAGCATTACGAGCAGTACTTC
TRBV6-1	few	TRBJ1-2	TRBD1	CASSEAGDRPLTF	TGTGCCAGCAGTGAAGCGGGGGACAGGCCCCTTACCTTC
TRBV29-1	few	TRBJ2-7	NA	CSVDDGDTSSYEQYF	TGCAGCGTTGATGATGGTGACACTAGCTCCTACGAGCAGTACTTC
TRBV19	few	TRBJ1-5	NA	CASSKGQGYSNQPQHF	TGTGCCAGTAGCAAGGGGCAGGGGTATAGCAATCAGCCCCAGCATTTT
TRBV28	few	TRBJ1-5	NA	CASTSNQPQHF	TGTGCAAGCACAAGCAATCAGCCCCAGCATTTT
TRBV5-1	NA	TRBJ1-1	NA	CASNLGGGRDTEAFF	TGCGCCAGCAACCTGGGGGGGGGCAGGGACACTGAAGCTTTCTTT
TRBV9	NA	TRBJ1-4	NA	CASSAGTGEKLFF	TGTGCCAGCAGCGCGGGAACAGGGGAAAAACTGTTTTTT
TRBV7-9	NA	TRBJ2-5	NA	CASSLSRETQYF	TGTGCCAGCAGCTTATCGCGAGAGACCCAGTACTTC
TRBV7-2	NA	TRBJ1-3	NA	CASSLSSVAGREGNTIYF	TGTGCCAGCAGCTTAAGTTCCGTCGCAGGGCGGGAAGGAAACACCATATATTTT
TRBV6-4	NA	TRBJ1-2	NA	CASSANQGYYGYTF	TGTGCCAGCAGTGCAAATCAGGGGTACTATGGCTACACCTTC
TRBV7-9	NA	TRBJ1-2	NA	CASSLGRGNYGYTF	TGTGCCAGCAGCTTGGGGAGGGGTAACTATGGCTACACCTTC
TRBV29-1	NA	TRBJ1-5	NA	CSVGAGEGPQHF	TGCAGCGTTGGCGCGGGGGAAGGACCCCAGCATTTT
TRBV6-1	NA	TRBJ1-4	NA	CASSEASGAHEKLFF	TGTGCCAGCAGTGAAGCTAGCGGGGCGCATGAAAAACTGTTTTTT
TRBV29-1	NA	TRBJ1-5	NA	CSVGGVSQPQHF	TGCAGCGTTGGGGGGGTGAGTCAGCCCCAGCATTTT
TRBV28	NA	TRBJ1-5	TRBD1	CASSRTTGDQPQHF	TGTGCCAGCAGCCGAACGACAGGGGATCAGCCCCAGCATTTT
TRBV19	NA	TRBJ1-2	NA	CASSTPRVQDYGYTF	TGTGCCAGTAGTACCCCGAGGGTCCAGGACTATGGCTACACCTTC
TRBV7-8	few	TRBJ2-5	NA	CASSFGLQETQYF	TGTGCCAGCAGCTTTGGTCTACAAGAGACCCAGTACTTC
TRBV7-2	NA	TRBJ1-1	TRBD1	CASSEQGPNTEAFF	TGTGCCAGCAGCGAACAGGGGCCGAACACTGAAGCTTTCTTT
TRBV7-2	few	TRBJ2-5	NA	CASSIGTSYQETQYF	TGTGCCAGCAGCATCGGGACTTCGTACCAAGAGACCCAGTACTTC
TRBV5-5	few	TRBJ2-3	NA	CASSPQGSSRTDTQYF	TGTGCCAGCAGCCCCCAGGGGTCGTCCCGCACAGATACGCAGTATTTT
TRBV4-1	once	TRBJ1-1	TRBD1	CASSTRTGSAPEAFF	TGCGCCAGCAGCACCCGGACAGGGTCGGCGCCTGAAGCTTTCTTT
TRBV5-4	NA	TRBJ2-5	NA	CASSLAKLGGETQYF	TGTGCCAGCAGCTTGGCCAAATTAGGGGGAGAGACCCAGTACTTC
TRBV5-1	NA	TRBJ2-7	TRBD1	CASSPEGQTYEQYF	TGCGCCAGCAGCCCAGAGGGACAGACCTACGAGCAGTACTTC
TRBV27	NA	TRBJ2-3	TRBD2	CASSRLLAGGTDTQYF	TGTGCCAGCAGCCGGTTACTAGCGGGGGGCACAGATACGCAGTATTTT
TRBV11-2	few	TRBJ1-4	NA	CASSVARATNEKLFF	TGTGCCAGCAGCGTAGCCCGTGCAACTAATGAAAAACTGTTTTTT
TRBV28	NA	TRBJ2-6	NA	CASSPMDYSGANVLTF	TGTGCCAGCAGTCCTATGGACTACTCTGGGGCCAACGTCCTGACTTTC
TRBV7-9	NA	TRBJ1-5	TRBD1	CASSLDRGSQPQHF	TGTGCCAGCAGCTTAGACAGGGGGAGTCAGCCCCAGCATTTT
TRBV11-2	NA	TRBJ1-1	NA	CASSAGTTNTEAFF	TGTGCCAGCAGCGCCGGGACAACGAACACTGAAGCTTTCTTT
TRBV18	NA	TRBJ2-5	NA	CASSPPTWETQYF	TGTGCCAGCTCACCTCCAACATGGGAGACCCAGTACTTC
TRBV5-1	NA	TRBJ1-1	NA	CASGGSPGTEAFF	TGCGCCAGCGGCGGGTCTCCCGGGACAGAAGCTTTCTTT
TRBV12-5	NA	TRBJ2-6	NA	CASGLSDSSGANVLTF	TGTGCTAGTGGTTTATCGGACAGCTCTGGGGCCAACGTCCTGACTTTC
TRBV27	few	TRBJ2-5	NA	CASSLSGAKETQYF	TGTGCCAGCAGTTTATCGGGGGCGAAGGAGACCCAGTACTTC
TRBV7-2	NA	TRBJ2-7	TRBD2	CASSLVPSGGTYEQYF	TGTGCCAGCAGCTTAGTACCTAGCGGGGGGACCTACGAGCAGTACTTC
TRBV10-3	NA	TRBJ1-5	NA	CAISTGQPSTAQHF	TGTGCCATCAGTACCGGACAGCCCAGCACGGCCCAGCATTTT
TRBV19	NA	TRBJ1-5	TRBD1	CASTPDREGDQPQHF	TGTGCCAGTACCCCGGACAGGGAAGGCGATCAGCCCCAGCATTTT
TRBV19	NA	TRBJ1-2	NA	CASKSGGQTFYNYGYTF	TGTGCCAGTAAGAGTGGAGGTCAAACCTTCTATAACTATGGCTACACCTTC
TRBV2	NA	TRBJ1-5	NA	CASTFGTGDQPQHF	TGTGCCAGCACTTTCGGAACAGGCGATCAGCCCCAGCATTTT
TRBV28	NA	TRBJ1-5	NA	CASSCYNQPQHF	TGTGCCAGCAGTTGCTATAATCAGCCCCAGCATTTT
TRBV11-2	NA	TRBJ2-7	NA	CASTLPSYEQYF	TGTGCCAGCACCCTCCCCTCCTACGAGCAGTACTTC
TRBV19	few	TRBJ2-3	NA	CASSGSVTPDTQYF	TGTGCCAGTAGTGGGAGTGTAACGCCAGATACGCAGTATTTT
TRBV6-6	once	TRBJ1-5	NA	CASSSYETENNQPQHF	TGTGCCAGCAGTTCCTATGAAACAGAGAACAATCAGCCCCAGCATTTT
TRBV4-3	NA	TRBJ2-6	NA	CASSRGGALFSGANVLTF	TGCGCCAGCAGCCGCGGCGGGGCTTTGTTCTCTGGGGCCAACGTCCTGACTTTC